This T cell receptor (beta chain) was found in a study of shared clonotypes between healthy human individuals. Germline CDR1 is SGHRS and CDR2 is YFSETQ. This CDR3 spans 14 amino acids. The V segment lost 3 bases and the J segment 3 bases; nucleotides outside the gene matches: 2. Profiling relied on immunoSEQ multiplex PCR, and the TCRdb table lists in-frame clones only, not all of them. Of around 2,000,000 clones in the sample, 85% to 95% were seen once. The sequence came from a man aged 18 to 29 in good health. The chain uses TRBV5-1 and TRBJ2-1; 8 bases fit TRBD2. The sequenced sample consisted of naive CD4+ T cells sorted from blood. Indicated subset: CD45RA+ positively selected. The CDR3 here is CASSSGLGYNEQFF. CDR3 nucleotide sequence: TGCGCCAGCAGCTCGGGACTAGGCTACAATGAGCAGTTCTTC.